Listed here are 26 T cell receptor beta chains from one sample, sequenced in a study of shared T cell receptors in the human thymus. The assay was immunoSEQ multiplex PCR, and TCRdb's table has in-frame clones only and misses some. Of about 380,000 clones listed, approximately 95% are singletons. Material: thymocytes. All receptors come from a human donor.

The chain uses TRBV27 and TRBJ2-4, with D perhaps TRBD2 (7 bases). This CDR3 region has 16 residues. Trimming removed 2 bases from V and 9 bases from J, with 20 bases in between. CDR1 is MNHEY, CDR2 SMNVEV, per germline (reference sequence). The CDR3 DNA is TGTGCCAGCAGTTTAAGGGGGGGACACACAGGTACCATTCAGTACTTC. It specifies CASSLRGGHTGTIQYF.

This clone occurred once. This chain joins TRBV11-2 and TRBJ2-7; 7 bases align to TRBD1. From germline, CDR1 is SGHAT and CDR2 FQNNGV. Trimming took 0 bases from V and 3 from J; bases not matched to a gene: 11. The CDR3 sequence is 17 residues long. The CDR3 here is CASSLDGDRVEFYEQYF. DNA for the CDR3: TGTGCCAGCAGCTTAGATGGCGACAGGGTTGAGTTCTACGAGCAGTACTTC.

This chain links TRBV4-1 with TRBJ2-3, with unresolved D. V was cut by 2 bases and J by 3 bases, with 3 bases left in between. From germline, CDR1 is MGHRA and CDR2 YSYEKL. The CDR3 is 12 amino acids. CDR3 in DNA: TGCGCCAGCAGCCAACGTACAGATACGCAGTATTTT. Protein: CASSQRTDTQYF.

About this clone itself: The germline gene is not matched at one end of the junction; a read error may be the cause. This chain connects TRBV5-6 to TRBJ2-7; either TRBD1 or TRBD2 may supply D (7 bases each). The germline V gene encodes CDR1 SGHDT and CDR2 YYEEEE. The CDR3 covers 13 residues. The CDR3 here is CASSLGGRGGQHF. The CDR3 DNA is TGTGCCAGCAGCTTGGGTGGCAGGGGGGGCCAGCACTTC.

This chain joins TRBV27 and TRBJ2-7, with 7 nucleotides matching TRBD2. In germline, CDR1 is MNHEY, CDR2 SMNVEV (reference sequence). The CDR3 covers 15 residues. J lost 6 bases, V lost 6 bases, and 14 bases had no gene match. CDR3 sequence reads: CASRPTSPPHCEQYF. DNA for the CDR3: TGTGCCAGCAGACCGACTAGCCCCCCCCATTGCGAGCAGTACTTC.

The chain has TRBV5-1 and TRBJ2-3; TRBD2 aligns across 7 bases. J lost 4 bases, V lost 0 bases, and 11 bases had no gene match. From germline, CDR1 is SGHRS and CDR2 YFSETQ. The CDR3 runs to 17 residues. The CDR3 DNA reads as TGCGCCAGCAGCTTGGCCGGGGCAAGCGGGATGTCAGATACGCAGTATTTT. Encoded protein: CASSLAGASGMSDTQYF. Variable domain in full (rest from reference TRBV5-1 and TRBJ2-3): KAGVTQTPRYLIKTRGQQVTLSCSPISGHRSVSWYQQTPGQGLQFLFEYFSETQRNKGNFPGRFSGRQFSNSRSEMNVSTLELGDSALYLCASSLAGASGMSDTQYFGPGTRLTVL.

This chain links TRBV9 with TRBJ2-1; D is perhaps TRBD1 or TRBD2 (6 bases each). This CDR3 is built from 17 residues. Germline V lookup: CDR1 SGDLS, CDR2 YYNGEE. Trimming shortened V by 4 bases and J by 6 bases, and 23 bases separated the two germline ends. The CDR3 sequence: CASSRGVVEPCCNEQFF. The CDR3 nucleotides read TGTGCCAGCAGCAGGGGGGTAGTTGAACCTTGTTGCAATGAGCAGTTCTTC.

This chain uses TRBV6-1 with TRBJ1-1, with a weak D call TRBD1 (5 bases). V dropped 4 bases and J dropped 3 bases, with 15 bases sitting between them. Germline loops: CDR1 MNHNS, CDR2 SASEGT. This CDR3 has 15 residues. Here the CDR3 DNA reads TGTGCCAGCAGTGCGGGGCGGGGCGGGTACACTGAAGCTTTCTTT. Its protein is CASSAGRGGYTEAFF.

The chain is built from TRBV30 and TRBJ1-1; no reliable D call. With 1 base removed from V and 4 bases from J, the gap between germline ends came to 10 bases. The germline CDR1 and CDR2 sequences are GTSNPN and SVGIG (reference sequence). This CDR3 spans 13 amino acids. In DNA, the CDR3 is TGTGCCTGGAGTGGGATGGTATTCACTGAAGCTTTCTTT. Residues: CAWSGMVFTEAFF.

Comment on this clone: The junction does not match germline at one end; this may be a read error. The V and J genes are TRBV6-1 and TRBJ2-5; the D gene is possibly TRBD1 (5 bases). The CDR3 is 17 amino acids. Germline CDR1 reads MNHNS; CDR2 reads SASEGT. The CDR3 coding sequence is TGTGCCAGCTGTGAAACAGGTTGGTGGAAGTACCAAGAGACCCAGTACTTC. It specifies CASCETGWWKYQETQYF.

The V and J genes are TRBV28 and TRBJ2-7; tentatively, D is TRBD1 (5 bases). CDR3 length: 16 residues. The V gene's germline CDR1 is MDHEN and CDR2 SYDVKM. V lost 1 base and J lost 5, with 18 bases in between. The CDR3 DNA sequence: TGTGCCAGCAGTTTATTTAAGGGGCTGGCAATCCACGAGCAGTACTTC. As protein: CASSLFKGLAIHEQYF.

The chain employs TRBV4-3 and TRBJ1-1; D perhaps matches TRBD1 (6 bases). This CDR3 has 14 residues. The germline gives CDR1 LGHNA, CDR2 YSLEER. V gave up 5 bases and J gave up 4 bases, with 14 bases separating them. The CDR3 nucleotides are TGCGCCAGCAGCTGGGGGGGGGCGGTCACTGAAGCTTTCTTT. The encoded protein is CASSWGGAVTEAFF.

The genes are TRBV6-6 and TRBJ2-7, with TRBD2 identical over 7 bases. The junction had 4 bases not matched to a gene; V was cut back by 0 bases and J by 2 bases. CDR1 is MNHNY and CDR2 is SVGAGI in the germline V gene (reference sequence). This CDR3 is 15 amino acids long. The CDR3 protein is CASSYSRLAAYEQYF. The CDR3 DNA sequence: TGTGCCAGCAGTTACTCGAGACTAGCAGCCTACGAGCAGTACTTC.

The J gene is TRBJ2-3, the V gene TRBV28; 7 bases match TRBD2. The CDR3 is made up of 17 amino acids. Germline values: CDR1 MDHEN, CDR2 SYDVKM. V dropped 6 bases and J dropped 1; count of bases not matched to a gene: 13. CDR3 nucleotide sequence: TGTGCCAGCAGCCATGGGGCGAGCGGGGAGGGCACAGATACGCAGTATTTT. Amino acid sequence: CASSHGASGEGTDTQYF.

The V and J genes are TRBV5-1 and TRBJ2-5; 7 bases map to TRBD1. Near its end, the DNA agrees better with TRBJ2-7, so the J call may be wrong. CDR3 length: 13 amino acids. The germline CDR1 and CDR2 sequences are SGHRS and YFSETQ. The CDR3 DNA reads TGCGCCAGTCCGAGGGACAGCTCCTACGAGCAGTACTTC. This gives the protein CASPRDSSYEQYF.

This clone was observed once. This rearrangement joins TRBV2 to TRBJ2-5; TRBD2 aligns across 7 bases. With V trimmed by 8 bases and J by 4 bases, 7 bases remained unmatched. The CDR3 has 13 residues. CDR1 and CDR2 from the germline V gene are SNHLY and FYNNEI. This chain's CDR3 is CASLVGGPETQYF. The CDR3 DNA follows: TGTGCCAGCTTGGTGGGAGGGCCAGAGACCCAGTACTTC.

CDR3 bases: TGTGCCAGCAGTCCGAGGACAGGGGACCTCTCAGGGGCCAACGTCCTGACTTTC. This codes for CASSPRTGDLSGANVLTF. V and J are TRBV9 and TRBJ2-6; 9 positions match TRBD1. This CDR3 has 18 amino acids. V dropped 5 bases and J dropped 4; count of bases not matched to a gene: 13. Per germline, CDR1 SGDLS and CDR2 YYNGEE.

This clone was counted between two and nine times. The chain combines TRBV28 with TRBJ1-5; a possible D gene is TRBD1 (6 bases). V was trimmed by 6 bases and J by 0 bases, leaving 12 bases between them. The CDR3 spans 15 residues. In germline, CDR1 is MDHEN, CDR2 SYDVKM. This CDR3 reads CASRPQGHSNQPQHF. The CDR3 bases are TGTGCCAGCAGACCCCAGGGGCATAGCAATCAGCCCCAGCATTTT.

This chain uses TRBV19 with TRBJ2-7, with 7 bases fitting TRBD2. This CDR3 has 15 residues. Trimming at V came to 5 bases and at J to 2 bases, leaving 9 bases not matched to a gene. Germline-derived CDR1 and CDR2 are LNHDA and SQIVND (reference sequence). CDR3 nucleotides: TGTGCCAGTAGTCCCCAGGGAGGGGTTACCTACGAGCAGTACTTC. It yields the protein CASSPQGGVTYEQYF.

The chain recombines TRBV19 with TRBJ1-1; 10 nucleotides align to TRBD1. The CDR3 contains 15 residues. Germline CDR1 and CDR2: LNHDA and SQIVND (reference sequence). J was trimmed by 3 bases and V by 5 bases; bases with no gene match: 6. The CDR3 DNA is TGTGCCAGTAGTCCGAGACAGGGGGCAGACACTGAAGCTTTCTTT. Its translation is CASSPRQGADTEAFF.

The chain links TRBV27 to TRBJ2-2; 8 bases align to TRBD2. V lost 4 bases to trimming and J lost 0 bases; unmatched junction nucleotides: 13. Germline CDR1 and CDR2: MNHEY and SMNVEV (reference sequence). The length of the CDR3 is 19 residues. Written as DNA, the CDR3 is TGTGCCAGCAGTTCCCCTCCCTATCTAGCGGGTGCGAACACCGGGGAGCTGTTTTTT. Translating it yields CASSSPPYLAGANTGELFF.

This chain links TRBV5-1 with TRBJ2-3; D might be TRBD2 (6 bases). Per the germline V gene, CDR1 is SGHRS and CDR2 is YFSETQ. The CDR3 sequence is 14 residues long. Trimming took 10 bases from V and 0 from J, leaving 15 bases between them. CDR3 residues: CAGGTGGSTDTQYF. CDR3 nucleotide sequence: TGCGCCGGAGGGACGGGCGGGAGCACAGATACGCAGTATTTT.

CDR3 protein: CASSRLGQRYNEQFF. Here the CDR3 DNA reads TGTGCCAGCAGCCGACTGGGACAGAGGTACAATGAGCAGTTCTTC. V and J are TRBV11-3 and TRBJ2-1, with 7 bases aligning to TRBD1. The CDR3 loop spans 15 amino acids. Germline CDR1 reads SGHNT; CDR2 reads YENEEA. The ends lost 5 bases at V and 4 bases at J; junction bases unmatched: 8. The full variable domain, with the rest looked up from reference TRBV11-3 and TRBJ2-1, is EAGVVQSPRYKIIEKKQPVAFWCNPISGHNTLYWYLQNLGQGPELLIRYENEEAVDDSQLPKDRFSAERLKGVDSTLKIQPAELGDSAVYLCASSRLGQRYNEQFFGPGTRLTVL.

The chain links TRBV6-5 to TRBJ2-4, with 7 bases identical to TRBD2. Trimming removed 0 bases from V and 3 bases from J; junction bases left unmatched: 5. Germline-derived CDR1 and CDR2 are MNHEY and SVGAGI. The CDR3 is 16 residues long. CDR3 protein: CASSYSRGTDKNIQYF. CDR3 sequence (DNA): TGTGCCAGCAGTTACTCGCGGGGGACGGACAAAAACATTCAGTACTTC.

This clone was detected once. This chain joins TRBV27 and TRBJ2-1; maybe TRBD1 (6 bases). The ends were cut back, 3 bases at V and 4 bases at J, with 13 bases in the middle. This CDR3 is 15 amino acids long. Germline CDR1 reads MNHEY; CDR2 reads SMNVEV (reference sequence). This CDR3 is CASSFSRGVYNEQFF. Written as DNA, the CDR3 is TGTGCCAGCAGTTTCAGCAGGGGTGTATACAATGAGCAGTTCTTC.

This chain connects TRBV30 to TRBJ1-3; no reliable D call. The CDR3 runs 12 residues. The V end lost 6 bases, the J end lost 3 bases, and 9 bases lay between the germline ends. Germline V CDR1 and CDR2: GTSNPN, SVGIG (reference sequence). The CDR3 nucleotides are TGTGCCTGTGGCGCAGTTGGAAACACCATATATTTT. It specifies CACGAVGNTIYF.